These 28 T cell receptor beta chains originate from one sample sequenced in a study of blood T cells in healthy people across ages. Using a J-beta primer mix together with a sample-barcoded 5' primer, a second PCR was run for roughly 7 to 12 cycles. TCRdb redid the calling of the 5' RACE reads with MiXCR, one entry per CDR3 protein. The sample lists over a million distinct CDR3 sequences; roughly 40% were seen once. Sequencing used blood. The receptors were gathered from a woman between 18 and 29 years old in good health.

CDR3: CASRRQENNEQFF. The CDR3 DNA reads TGTGCCAGCAGACGCCAAGAGAACAATGAGCAGTTCTTC. This chain uses TRBV13 with TRBJ2-1; D ambiguous. Germline V gives CDR1 PRHDT, CDR2 FYEKMQ (reference sequence). V was cut by 6 bases and J by 5 bases, with 11 bases left in between. CDR3 size: 13 residues.

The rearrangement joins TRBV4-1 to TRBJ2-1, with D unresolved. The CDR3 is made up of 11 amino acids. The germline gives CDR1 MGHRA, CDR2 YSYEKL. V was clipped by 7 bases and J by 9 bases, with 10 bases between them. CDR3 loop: CASNGGSEQFF. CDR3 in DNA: TGCGCCAGCAATGGCGGTAGTGAGCAGTTCTTC.

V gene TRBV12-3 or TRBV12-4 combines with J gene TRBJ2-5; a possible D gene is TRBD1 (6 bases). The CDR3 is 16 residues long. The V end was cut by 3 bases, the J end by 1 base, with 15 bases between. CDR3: CASSLAPRGPQETQYF. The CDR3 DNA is TGTGCCAGCAGTTTGGCCCCCAGGGGTCCCCAAGAGACCCAGTACTTC.

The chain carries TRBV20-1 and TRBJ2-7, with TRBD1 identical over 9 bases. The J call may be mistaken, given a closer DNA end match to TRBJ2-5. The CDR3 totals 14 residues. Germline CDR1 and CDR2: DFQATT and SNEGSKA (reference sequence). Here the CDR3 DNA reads TGCAGTGCTAGATCAGCTGGGACAGGGGAGACCCAGTACTTC. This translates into CSARSAGTGETQYF.

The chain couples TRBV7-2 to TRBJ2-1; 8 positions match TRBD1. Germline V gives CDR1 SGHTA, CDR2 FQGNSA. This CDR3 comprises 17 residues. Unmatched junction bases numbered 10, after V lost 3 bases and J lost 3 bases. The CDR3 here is CASSLGDGTGFYNEQFF. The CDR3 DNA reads TGTGCCAGCAGCTTGGGGGACGGGACAGGATTCTACAATGAGCAGTTCTTC.

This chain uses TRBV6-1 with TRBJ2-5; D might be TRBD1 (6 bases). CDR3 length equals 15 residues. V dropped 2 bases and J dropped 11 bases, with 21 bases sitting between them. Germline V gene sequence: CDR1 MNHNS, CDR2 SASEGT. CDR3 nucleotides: TGTGCCAGCAGTGAATCCCCTTCGAACAGGGATGAGCAGTACTTC. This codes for CASSESPSNRDEQYF.

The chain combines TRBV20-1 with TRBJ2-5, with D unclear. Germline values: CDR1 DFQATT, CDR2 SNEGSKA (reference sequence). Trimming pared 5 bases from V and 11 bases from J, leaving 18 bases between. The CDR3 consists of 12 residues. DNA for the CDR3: TGCAGTGCTTGGCCAACGACGGATAAGCAGTACTTC. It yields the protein CSAWPTTDKQYF.

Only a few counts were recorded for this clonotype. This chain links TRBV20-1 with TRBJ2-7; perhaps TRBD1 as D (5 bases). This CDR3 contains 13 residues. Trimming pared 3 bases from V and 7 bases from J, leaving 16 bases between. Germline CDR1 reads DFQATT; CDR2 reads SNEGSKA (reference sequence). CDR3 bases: TGCAGTGCTAGCCCCCTTGAGGCAGGGGAGCAGTACTTC. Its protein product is CSASPLEAGEQYF.

The CDR3 reads CSSRPIGFDEQYF. In nucleotides, the CDR3 is TGCAGCTCCCGCCCGATAGGGTTCGACGAGCAGTACTTC. The V call is TRBV29-1, the J call TRBJ2-7; D not resolved. V shed 8 bases and J shed 5 bases, with 19 bases lying between them. Germline assignment: CDR1 SQVTM and CDR2 ANQGSEA. The CDR3 spans 13 residues.

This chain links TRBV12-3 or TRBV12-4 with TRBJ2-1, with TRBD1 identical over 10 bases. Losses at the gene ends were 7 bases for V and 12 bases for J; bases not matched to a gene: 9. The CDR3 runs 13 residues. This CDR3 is CASTRRDRGVQFF. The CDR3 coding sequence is TGTGCCAGCACCAGACGGGACAGGGGCGTGCAGTTCTTC.

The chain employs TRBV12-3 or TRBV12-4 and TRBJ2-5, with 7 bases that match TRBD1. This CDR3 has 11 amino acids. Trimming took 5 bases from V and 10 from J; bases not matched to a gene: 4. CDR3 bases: TGTGCCAGCAGTATCAGACAGGGCCAGTACTTC. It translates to CASSIRQGQYF.

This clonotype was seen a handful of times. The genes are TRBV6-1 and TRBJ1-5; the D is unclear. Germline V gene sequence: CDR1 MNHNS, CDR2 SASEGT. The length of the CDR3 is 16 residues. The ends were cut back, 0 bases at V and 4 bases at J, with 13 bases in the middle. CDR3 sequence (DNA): TGTGCCAGCAGTGAAGCGCGACACGTCGGTAATCAGCCCCAGCATTTT. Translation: CASSEARHVGNQPQHF.

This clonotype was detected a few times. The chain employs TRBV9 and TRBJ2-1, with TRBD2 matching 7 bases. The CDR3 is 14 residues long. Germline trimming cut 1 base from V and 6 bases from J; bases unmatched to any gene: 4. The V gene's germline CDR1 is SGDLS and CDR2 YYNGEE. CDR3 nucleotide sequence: TGTGCCAGCAGCGTACGGACTAGAGGCAATGAGCAGTTCTTC. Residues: CASSVRTRGNEQFF.

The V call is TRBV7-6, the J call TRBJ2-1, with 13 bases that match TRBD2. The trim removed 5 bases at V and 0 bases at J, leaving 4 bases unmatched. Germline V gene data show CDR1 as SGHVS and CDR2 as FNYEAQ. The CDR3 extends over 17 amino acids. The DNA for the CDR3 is TGTGCCAGCAGCACGGGACTAGCGGGGAGCTCCTACAATGAGCAGTTCTTC. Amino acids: CASSTGLAGSSYNEQFF.

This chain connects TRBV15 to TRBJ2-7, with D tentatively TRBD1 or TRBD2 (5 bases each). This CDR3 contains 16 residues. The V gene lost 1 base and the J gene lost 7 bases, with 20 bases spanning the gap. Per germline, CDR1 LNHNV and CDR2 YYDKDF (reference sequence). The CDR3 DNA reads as TGTGCCACCAGCAGAGGGGGACCGGTCATGGGCAATGAGCAGTACTTC. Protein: CATSRGGPVMGNEQYF.

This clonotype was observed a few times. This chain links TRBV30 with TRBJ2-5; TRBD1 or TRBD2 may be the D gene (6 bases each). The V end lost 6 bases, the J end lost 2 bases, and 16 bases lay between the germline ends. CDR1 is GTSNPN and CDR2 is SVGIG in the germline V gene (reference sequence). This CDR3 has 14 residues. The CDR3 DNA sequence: TGTGCCTGTCGGAGGGGGGTTGCACAAGAGACCCAGTACTTC. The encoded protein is CACRRGVAQETQYF.

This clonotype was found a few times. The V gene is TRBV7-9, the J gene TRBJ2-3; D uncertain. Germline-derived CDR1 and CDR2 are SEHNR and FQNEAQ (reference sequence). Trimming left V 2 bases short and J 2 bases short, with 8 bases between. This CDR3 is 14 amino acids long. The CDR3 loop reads CASSLLAYTDTQYF. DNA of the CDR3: TGTGCCAGCAGCTTATTAGCTTACACAGATACGCAGTATTTT.

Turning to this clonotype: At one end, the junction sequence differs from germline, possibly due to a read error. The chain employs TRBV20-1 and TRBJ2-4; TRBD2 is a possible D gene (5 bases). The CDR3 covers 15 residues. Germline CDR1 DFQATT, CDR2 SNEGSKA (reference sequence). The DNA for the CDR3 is TGCAGTCCCCCAACGGCAGCCCTAGCCAAAAACAGTCAGTACTTC. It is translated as CSPPTAALAKNSQYF.

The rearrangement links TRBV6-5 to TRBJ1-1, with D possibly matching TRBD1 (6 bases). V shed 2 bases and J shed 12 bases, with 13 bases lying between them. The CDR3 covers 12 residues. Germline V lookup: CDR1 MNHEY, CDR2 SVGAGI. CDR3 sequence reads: CASSYPGTRPFF. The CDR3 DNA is TGTGCCAGCAGTTACCCTGGGACACGGCCTTTCTTT.

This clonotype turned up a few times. CDR3 amino acids: CASRFTGLPYGYTF. CDR3 nucleotides: TGTGCCAGCAGGTTCACAGGGCTTCCCTATGGCTACACCTTC. V is TRBV14 and J is TRBJ1-2; perhaps TRBD1 as D (6 bases). Trimming stripped 6 bases from V and 4 bases from J, with 15 bases between. The CDR3 spans 14 residues. From germline, CDR1 is SGHDN and CDR2 FVKESK.

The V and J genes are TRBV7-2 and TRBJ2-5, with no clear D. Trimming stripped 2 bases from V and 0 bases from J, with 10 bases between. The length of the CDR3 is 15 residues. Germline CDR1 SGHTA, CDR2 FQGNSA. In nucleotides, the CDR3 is TGTGCCAGCAGCTTAAGCCGGACGGACCAAGAGACCCAGTACTTC. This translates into CASSLSRTDQETQYF.

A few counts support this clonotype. CDR3 protein: CASSQDRDRGYNEQYF. The CDR3 DNA reads TGCGCCAGCAGCCAAGATCGGGACAGGGGCTACAATGAGCAGTACTTC. The chain employs TRBV4-1 and TRBJ2-1; 10 nucleotides line up with TRBD1. The J call is in doubt because the DNA end fits TRBJ2-7 better. This CDR3 region has 16 residues. Per germline, CDR1 MGHRA and CDR2 YSYEKL.

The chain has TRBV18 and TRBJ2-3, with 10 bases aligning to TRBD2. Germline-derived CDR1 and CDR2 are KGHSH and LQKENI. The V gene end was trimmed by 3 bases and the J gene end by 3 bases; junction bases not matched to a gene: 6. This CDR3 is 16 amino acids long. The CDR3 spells CASSPPASGSTDTQYF. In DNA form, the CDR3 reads TGTGCCAGCTCACCCCCAGCTAGCGGGAGTACAGATACGCAGTATTTT.

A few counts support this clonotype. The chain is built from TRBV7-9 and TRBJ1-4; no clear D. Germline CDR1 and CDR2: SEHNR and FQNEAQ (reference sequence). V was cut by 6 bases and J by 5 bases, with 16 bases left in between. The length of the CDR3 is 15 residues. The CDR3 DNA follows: TGTGCCAGCAGAACTTCCGGGATCCCCAATGAAAAACTGTTTTTT. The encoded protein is CASRTSGIPNEKLFF.

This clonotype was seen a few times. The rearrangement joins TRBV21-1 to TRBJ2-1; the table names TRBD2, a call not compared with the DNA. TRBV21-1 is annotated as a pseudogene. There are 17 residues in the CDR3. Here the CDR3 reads CASSKTGLAGGLDEQFF. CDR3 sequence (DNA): TGTGCCAGCAGCAAGACGGGATTAGCGGGGGGGCTGGATGAGCAGTTCTTC.

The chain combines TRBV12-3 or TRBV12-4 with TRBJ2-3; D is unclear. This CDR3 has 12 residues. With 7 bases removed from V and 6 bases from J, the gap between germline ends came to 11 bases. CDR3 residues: CASKISRDTQYF. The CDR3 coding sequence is TGTGCCAGCAAAATTAGTAGGGATACGCAGTATTTT.

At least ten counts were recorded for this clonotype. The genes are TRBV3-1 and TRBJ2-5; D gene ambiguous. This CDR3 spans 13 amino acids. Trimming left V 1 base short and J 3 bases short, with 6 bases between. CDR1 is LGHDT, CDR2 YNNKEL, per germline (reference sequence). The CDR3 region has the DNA TGTGCCAGCAGCCAAGGGCCAAAAGAGACCCAGTACTTC. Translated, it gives CASSQGPKETQYF.

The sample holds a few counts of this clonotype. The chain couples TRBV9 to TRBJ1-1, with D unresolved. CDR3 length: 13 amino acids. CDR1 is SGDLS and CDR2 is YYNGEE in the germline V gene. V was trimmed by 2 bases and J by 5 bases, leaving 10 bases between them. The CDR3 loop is CASSVGSTTEAFF. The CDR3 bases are TGTGCCAGCAGCGTGGGCAGTACTACTGAAGCTTTCTTT.